Reported below is one T cell receptor beta chain. Germline and junction disagree at one end, which may indicate a read error. The record originates from a study of blood T cells in healthy people across ages. This CDR3 is 12 amino acids long. CDR1 DFQATT and CDR2 SNEGSKA come from the germline V gene (reference sequence). A second roughly 6 to 11 cycle PCR used barcoded and J-beta primers. TCRdb reprocessed the 5' RACE reads with MiXCR, giving one entry per CDR3 protein. The sample has over 600,000 distinct CDR3 sequences, approximately 40% seen once; the top ten hold around 32%. Sequenced input: blood. This clonotype was sampled from a man older than 75 in good health. V is TRBV20-1 and J is TRBJ1-2; D may be TRBD1 (5 bases). This CDR3 is CSARRGSGGNTF. The DNA for the CDR3 is TGCAGTGCTAGAAGGGGTAGTGGTGGCAACACCTTC.